This T cell receptor beta chain was captured by sequencing in a study of technical replicates of blood from four donors. The protocol was immunoSEQ multiplex PCR, while the TCRdb copy is restricted to in-frame clones and leaves out a portion. The sample includes about 81,000 clones, approximately 80% of them seen just once. This CDR3 comprises 13 residues. Germline CDR1 reads MNHNY; CDR2 reads SVGAGI (reference sequence). V lost 6 bases to trimming and J lost 5 bases, with 8 bases between them. The rearrangement uses TRBV6-6 and TRBJ1-6; no clear D gene. The sample was PBMCs. This sequence was found in a human donor in good health. Some clones in this sample may be carry-over from other donors' samples. CDR3 in amino acids: CASSRGDNSPLHF. DNA of the CDR3: TGTGCCAGCAGCCGTGGAGATAATTCACCCCTCCACTTT.